Each of the 5 T cell receptor beta chains below was sequenced from the same sample in a study of molecular identifiers for immune sequencing clone quantification (dated by TCRdb to the late 2010s). The library came from PCR. Reads for this sample came from an Illumina HiSeq 4000. TCRdb redid the processing of the public reads, applying fastp at Q25 and MiXCR, and retained in-frame beta chains. Identical CDR3 proteins give one entry, which carries the most common genes and DNA. The sample data list over 600,000 distinct CDR3 sequences, and about 20% of these were observed just once. The ten largest clones represent 0.7% to 1% of the sample. Material for sequencing was naive CD8+ T cells from blood, with Jurkat cell RNA spiked in. The cell subset or site label of this sample denotes: FACS-sorted CD8+CD4-CCR7+CD45RA+ naive T cells. Receptors were obtained from a human donor in good health. Some libraries in this study had Jurkat cell RNA spiked in.

This clonotype has a count of ten or more. The genes are TRBV7-6 and TRBJ2-3; D is ambiguous. V was cut by 6 bases and J by 0 bases, with 10 bases left in between. The CDR3 has 14 residues. CDR1 and CDR2 (germline): SGHVS, FNYEAQ. The CDR3 sequence is CASSLHTSTDTQYF. The CDR3 bases are TGTGCCAGCAGTTTACATACTAGCACAGATACGCAGTATTTT.

This rearrangement joins TRBV2 to TRBJ2-7; D is perhaps TRBD1 or TRBD2 (6 bases each). The CDR3 is 16 residues long. The germline CDR1 and CDR2 sequences are SNHLY and FYNNEI. V was clipped by 4 bases and J by 3 bases, with 19 bases between them. The CDR3 reads CASSVPYRDSLYEQYF. CDR3 in DNA: TGTGCCAGCAGTGTTCCCTACAGGGACTCCCTCTACGAGCAGTACTTC.

Comments on this clonotype: A read error may be the cause here, since a much bigger clone is one base away. The CDR3 DNA sequence: TGCGCCAGCAGCCAAGATGCGGGACAGCGAGAGACCCAGTACTTC. Amino acid sequence: CASSQDAGQRETQYF. The chain combines TRBV4-3 with TRBJ2-5, with D perhaps matching TRBD1 (7 bases). V dropped 0 bases and J dropped 4 bases, with 12 bases sitting between them. The V gene's germline CDR1 is LGHNA and CDR2 YSLEER. The CDR3 runs 15 residues.

This clonotype has at least ten counts. V gene TRBV24-1 combines with J gene TRBJ1-5; D is unresolved. V lost 3 bases, J lost 1 base, and 6 bases lay in between. The CDR3 contains 14 residues. From germline, CDR1 is KGHDR and CDR2 SFDVKD. The DNA of the CDR3 is TGTGCCACCAGTGATAGCCAGAGCAATCAGCCCCAGCATTTT. This encodes CATSDSQSNQPQHF.

This clonotype came up once. This may be a read error: a much more frequent sequence differs by one nucleotide. The gene calls are TRBV4-1 and TRBJ2-7, with no clear D. V lost 3 bases and J 7 bases, leaving 19 bases between the germline ends. The CDR3 has 15 residues. Germline CDR1 MGHRA, CDR2 YSYEKL. In nucleotides, the CDR3 is TGCGCCAGCAGCCAGGGCCTGAGCTCCTACAATGAGCAGTACTTC. Protein: CASSQGLSSYNEQYF.